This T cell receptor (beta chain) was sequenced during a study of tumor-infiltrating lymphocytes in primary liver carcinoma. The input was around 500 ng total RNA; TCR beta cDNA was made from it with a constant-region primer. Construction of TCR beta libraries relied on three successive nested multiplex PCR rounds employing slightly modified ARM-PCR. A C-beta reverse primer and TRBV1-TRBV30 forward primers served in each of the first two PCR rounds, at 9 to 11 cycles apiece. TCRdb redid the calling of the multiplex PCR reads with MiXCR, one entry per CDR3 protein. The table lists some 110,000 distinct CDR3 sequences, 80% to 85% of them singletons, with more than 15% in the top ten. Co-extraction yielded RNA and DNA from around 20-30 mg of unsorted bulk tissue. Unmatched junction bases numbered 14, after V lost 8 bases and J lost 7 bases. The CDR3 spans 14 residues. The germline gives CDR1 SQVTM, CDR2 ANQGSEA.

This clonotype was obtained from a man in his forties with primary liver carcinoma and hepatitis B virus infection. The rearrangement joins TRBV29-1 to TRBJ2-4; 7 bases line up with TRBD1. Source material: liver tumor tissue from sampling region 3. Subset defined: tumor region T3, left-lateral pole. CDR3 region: CSLIKGGGSNIQYF. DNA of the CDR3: TGCAGCCTTATTAAAGGGGGCGGGTCGAACATTCAGTACTTC. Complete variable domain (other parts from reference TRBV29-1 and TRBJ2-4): SAVISQKPSRDICQRGTSLTIQCQVDSQVTMMFWYRQQPGQSLTLIATANQGSEATYESGFVIDKFPISRPNLTFSTLTVSNMSPEDSSIYLCSLIKGGGSNIQYFGAGTRLSVL.